The 27 T cell receptor beta chains below all came from one sample that was sequenced in a study of regulatory T cells in long-lasting Graves disease (dated by TCRdb to the early 2020s). Receptor libraries were prepared by multiplex PCR. Sequencing instrument: Illumina HiSeq 4000. CDR3 regions were amplified by Arm-PCR with iRepertoire HTBI primers to construct TCR beta libraries. TCRdb cleaned the public reads at Q25 with fastp, built clones with MiXCR and kept in-frame beta chains. Records with the same CDR3 protein are collapsed into one entry carrying the most frequent genes and DNA. The sample records 200,000 to 300,000 distinct CDR3 sequences, around 20% of which are singletons. The ten largest clones add up to approximately 14% of the sample. The time point label of this sample denotes: newly diagnosed GD, antithyroid drugs for less than 3 months. For both TCR sequencing and RNA sequencing, RNA was extracted from PBMCs using TRIzol.

The starting material was peripheral blood mononuclear cells (PBMCs), obtained at new diagnosis, from a patient treated with antithyroid drugs. The receptors stem from a female donor with Graves disease.

This clonotype has at least ten counts. The rearrangement uses TRBV28 and TRBJ2-2, with D perhaps TRBD1 (5 bases). Trimming left V 2 bases short and J 3 bases short, with 7 bases between. The CDR3 contains 14 residues. Looked up from germline, CDR1 is MDHEN and CDR2 is SYDVKM. CDR3 sequence reads: CASSLGHYTGELFF. The DNA of the CDR3 is TGTGCCAGCAGTTTAGGACACTACACCGGGGAGCTGTTTTTT.

This clonotype has a count of ten or more. Here the CDR3 DNA reads TGTGCCAGCGCCAGAACGGGCCAATTAGCCAATGAGCAGTTCTTC. Translating gives CASARTGQLANEQFF. The chain recombines TRBV28 with TRBJ2-1, with unresolved D. V lost 8 bases to trimming and J lost 6 bases, with 20 bases between them. CDR3 length equals 15 residues. Germline values: CDR1 MDHEN, CDR2 SYDVKM.

This clonotype was observed many times. This sequence joins TRBV29-1 and TRBJ1-5; TRBD1 aligns across 9 bases. Trimming took 5 bases from V and 6 from J; bases not matched to a gene: 5. The CDR3 extends over 13 amino acids. The germline V gene has CDR1 SQVTM and CDR2 ANQGSEA. The CDR3 nucleotides read TGCAGCGTTTGGGACAGGGCAGGTCAGCCCCAGCATTTT. Its translation: CSVWDRAGQPQHF. The whole variable domain, filled in from reference TRBV29-1 and TRBJ1-5, reads SAVISQKPSRDICQRGTSLTIQCQVDSQVTMMFWYRQQPGQSLTLIATANQGSEATYESGFVIDKFPISRPNLTFSTLTVSNMSPEDSSIYLCSVWDRAGQPQHFGDGTRLSIL.

The chain has TRBV28 and TRBJ2-7; 8 bases agree with TRBD1. CDR1 is MDHEN and CDR2 is SYDVKM in the germline V gene. The J segment lost 11 bases and the V segment lost 7 bases, leaving 10 bases of the junction unmatched. The CDR3 has 12 amino acids. The CDR3 sequence is CASTRQGMGKYF. The CDR3, as DNA: TGTGCCAGCACCCGACAGGGGATGGGCAAGTACTTC.

This clonotype was seen at least ten times. The genes are TRBV28 and TRBJ2-7; 7 nucleotides line up with TRBD1. CDR3 length: 13 residues. CDR1 is MDHEN, CDR2 SYDVKM, per germline. V lost 10 bases, J lost 2 bases, and 8 bases stayed unmatched. In DNA form, the CDR3 reads TGTGCCACCGGGACAGTGGCCACCTACGAGCAGTACTTC. It is translated as CATGTVATYEQYF.

This clonotype was recorded only once. This chain connects TRBV10-1 to TRBJ2-2; 10 bases match TRBD2. This CDR3 has 17 amino acids. V dropped 6 bases and J dropped 4; count of bases not matched to a gene: 11. The germline V gene has CDR1 WNHNN and CDR2 SYGVQD (reference sequence). CDR3 bases: TGCGCCAGCAGACCCCTGGGACTAGCGTTTGGCACCGGGGAGCTGTTTTTT. This sequence encodes CASRPLGLAFGTGELFF.

A few counts support this clonotype. The rearrangement joins TRBV6-2 or TRBV6-3 to TRBJ2-5; D is ambiguous. The germline CDR1 and CDR2 sequences are MNHEY and SVGEGT. CDR3 size: 17 residues. Deletions cut 6 bases from V and 0 bases from J, with 20 bases between. CDR3 sequence: CASRPSSGSMYQETQYF. The CDR3 nucleotides read TGTGCCAGCAGACCAAGCTCCGGGTCCATGTACCAAGAGACCCAGTACTTC.

The chain links TRBV6-2 or TRBV6-3 to TRBJ2-2; TRBD2 matches at 12 bases. This CDR3 is built from 16 residues. Germline lookup yields CDR1 MNHEY and CDR2 SVGEGT. Trimming cost V 5 bases and J 2 bases; bases outside gene matches: 3. The CDR3 spells CASSQGLAGNTGELFF. In DNA form, the CDR3 reads TGTGCCAGCAGTCAGGGACTAGCGGGTAACACCGGGGAGCTGTTTTTT.

This clonotype was seen more than once but under ten times. The rearrangement uses TRBV3-1 and TRBJ2-1; 8 bases fit TRBD2. The CDR3 spans 15 residues. J was trimmed by 5 bases and V by 4 bases; bases with no gene match: 7. Per germline, CDR1 LGHDT and CDR2 YNNKEL (reference sequence). CDR3 sequence reads: CASSLSAGANNEQFF. Here the CDR3 DNA reads TGTGCCAGCAGCCTTTCAGCGGGGGCTAACAATGAGCAGTTCTTC.

At least ten counts were recorded for this clonotype. The rearrangement joins TRBV9 to TRBJ2-7; 11 nucleotides align to TRBD1. Unmatched junction bases numbered 12, after V lost 4 bases and J lost 12 bases. The germline gives CDR1 SGDLS, CDR2 YYNGEE. This CDR3 comprises 14 residues. CDR3: CASSSRDRGSLRYF. The CDR3 bases are TGTGCCAGCAGCTCCCGGGACAGGGGGTCTCTTCGGTACTTC.

To note about this clonotype: A far larger clone differs by one base, so this is likely a read error. The V and J genes are TRBV20-1 and TRBJ2-3, with 10 nucleotides matching TRBD1. TRBJ2-1 matches the DNA end more closely, so the J call is doubtful. This CDR3 comprises 14 residues. CDR1 and CDR2 from the germline V gene are DFQATT and SNEGSKA (reference sequence). CDR3 loop: CSVTGGAPYNEQFF. The DNA for the CDR3 is TGCAGTGTGACAGGGGGCGCCCCCTACAATGAGCAGTTCTTC.

This clonotype appeared many times. The chain has TRBV29-1 and TRBJ2-3, with 9 bases that match TRBD2. The germline CDR1 and CDR2 sequences are SQVTM and ANQGSEA. Trimming removed 4 bases from V and 0 bases from J; junction bases left unmatched: 2. This CDR3 has 14 amino acids. The CDR3 sequence is CSVGLAVSTDTQYF. The CDR3 bases are TGCAGCGTTGGACTAGCGGTTAGCACAGATACGCAGTATTTT.

A note on this clonotype: A much larger clonotype is one base distant, so this may be a read error. This chain links TRBV18 with TRBJ1-3; no firm D call. Germline CDR1 KGHSH, CDR2 LQKENI. The CDR3 sequence is 14 residues long. The CDR3: CASSPGESGNIIYF. CDR3 bases: TGTGCCAGCTCACCCGGAGAATCTGGAAACATCATATATTTT.

This chain connects TRBV6-2 or TRBV6-3 to TRBJ1-1; D ambiguous. CDR1 is MNHEY, CDR2 SVGEGT, per germline. V dropped 5 bases and J dropped 4 bases, with 20 bases sitting between them. The CDR3 is 16 amino acids. CDR3 sequence reads: CASSVAHQTMSTEAFF. The CDR3 DNA follows: TGTGCCAGCAGTGTCGCCCACCAAACGATGAGCACTGAAGCTTTCTTT.

The rearrangement joins TRBV7-6 to TRBJ1-1; D remains ambiguous. V was trimmed by 5 bases and J by 1 base, leaving 11 bases between them. The CDR3 contains 14 residues. The germline V gene encodes CDR1 SGHVS and CDR2 FNYEAQ. The CDR3 region is CASSQWTENTEAFF. In DNA, the CDR3 is TGTGCCAGCAGCCAATGGACTGAGAACACTGAAGCTTTCTTT.

Of note for this clonotype: A much larger clone lies a single base off, so this may be a read error. The chain uses TRBV5-1 and TRBJ2-2; D possibly corresponds to TRBD2 (6 bases). The CDR3 is 16 residues long. The ends were cut back, 2 bases at V and 4 bases at J, with 15 bases in the middle. Germline V gene data show CDR1 as SGHRS and CDR2 as YFSETQ. This chain's CDR3 is CASSFLRGGTTGELFF. Written as DNA, the CDR3 is TGCGCCAGCAGCTTCTTGCGGGGTGGGACCACCGGGGAGCTGTTTTTT.

The chain uses TRBV11-2 and TRBJ2-3; 10 bases map to TRBD2. Germline CDR1 SGHAT, CDR2 FQNNGV. The CDR3 extends over 16 amino acids. The trim removed 5 bases at V and 1 base at J, leaving 6 bases unmatched. CDR3 residues: CASSTLLAGGTDTQYF. CDR3 bases: TGTGCCAGCAGCACCCTCCTAGCGGGGGGCACAGATACGCAGTATTTT.

This clonotype showed up just a few times. This chain connects TRBV24-1 to TRBJ2-1, with D possibly being TRBD2 (6 bases). This CDR3 has 14 residues. Germline V gene data show CDR1 as KGHDR and CDR2 as SFDVKD. The V and J ends lost 1 base and 6 bases respectively, with 9 bases between them. Written as DNA, the CDR3 is TGTGCCACCAGTGATTTTGGAGGGTCCAATGAGCAGTTCTTC. It is translated as CATSDFGGSNEQFF.

With regard to this clonotype: This likely reflects a read error, since a far larger clone is one base away. The chain joins TRBV10-3 to TRBJ1-2, with 7 nucleotides matching TRBD1. CDR3 length equals 15 residues. Germline loops: CDR1 ENHRY, CDR2 SYGVKD. J was trimmed by 1 base and V by 3 bases; bases with no gene match: 5. CDR3 protein: CAISDSGTVNYGYTF. The CDR3 DNA is TGTGCCATCAGTGATTCCGGGACAGTTAACTATGGCTACACCTTC.

This clonotype was counted many times. CDR3 region: CASSFSNQPQHF. CDR3 coding DNA: TGTGCCAGCAGTTTTAGCAATCAGCCCCAGCATTTT. The chain couples TRBV12-3 or TRBV12-4 to TRBJ1-5; D gene uncertain. V dropped 3 bases and J dropped 0 bases, with 0 bases sitting between them. This CDR3 is built from 12 residues.

The rearrangement links TRBV10-3 to TRBJ1-4; TRBD1 is a possible D gene (5 bases). The CDR3 covers 14 residues. The germline gives CDR1 ENHRY, CDR2 SYGVKD. The germline V and J ends were trimmed by 10 bases and 7 bases, with 19 bases remaining between them. CDR3 coding DNA: TGTGCCACCACCCGGGGGGGACTCCGTGAAAAACTGTTTTTT. Protein: CATTRGGLREKLFF.

This clonotype was counted many times. The chain recombines TRBV2 with TRBJ2-5, with 12 positions matching TRBD1. The CDR3 runs to 18 residues. Trimming removed 6 bases from V and 5 bases from J; junction bases left unmatched: 16. Germline V CDR1 and CDR2: SNHLY, FYNNEI. The CDR3 region has the DNA TGTGCCAGCAGCCTTTGGGGACAGGGGGCATCAGGAGGGGAGACCCAGTACTTC. Its translation is CASSLWGQGASGGETQYF.

This clonotype showed up many times. The chain recombines TRBV7-6 with TRBJ2-3; TRBD2 agrees at 11 bases. J was trimmed by 5 bases and V by 2 bases; bases with no gene match: 6. The CDR3 is 16 residues long. The germline gives CDR1 SGHVS, CDR2 FNYEAQ. CDR3 nucleotide sequence: TGTGCCAGCAGCTTATCTAGCGGGGGGTATAGAGATACGCAGTATTTT. Amino acid sequence: CASSLSSGGYRDTQYF.

This clonotype was seen ten or more times. This chain uses TRBV6-5 with TRBJ2-7; no clear D. Between the trimmed V and J ends, which lost 2 bases and 3 bases, there was a span of 5 bases. This CDR3 comprises 12 residues. CDR1 is MNHEY, CDR2 SVGAGI, per germline. The CDR3 reads CASSYIYYEQYF. For the CDR3, the DNA is TGTGCCAGCAGTTACATTTACTACGAGCAGTACTTC.

In this sample, this clonotype turned up many times. The chain recombines TRBV9 with TRBJ2-7; TRBD1 matches at 9 bases. V shed 4 bases, J shed 3 bases, and the junction held 8 bases outside the gene matches. The V gene's germline CDR1 is SGDLS and CDR2 YYNGEE. CDR3 length: 15 residues. CDR3 amino acids: CASSPTQGQGYEQYF. The CDR3 bases are TGTGCCAGCAGCCCAACCCAGGGACAGGGCTACGAGCAGTACTTC.

In this sample, this clonotype turned up many times. This chain joins TRBV20-1 and TRBJ2-3; tentative D call: TRBD2 (6 bases). V lost 6 bases and J lost 1, with 14 bases in between. This CDR3 spans 14 amino acids. Germline V gene sequence: CDR1 DFQATT, CDR2 SNEGSKA (reference sequence). Here the CDR3 DNA reads TGCAGTGCGCAGCAGCCTAGCGGCACAGATACGCAGTATTTT. Translating gives CSAQQPSGTDTQYF.

This chain joins TRBV7-7 and TRBJ2-7, with 10 bases matching TRBD1. J lost 3 bases, V lost 6 bases, and 8 bases had no gene match. Germline V CDR1 and CDR2: SSHAT, FNYEAQ (reference sequence). The CDR3 contains 15 residues. CDR3 in amino acids: CASSVGGTGDYEQYF. The CDR3 nucleotides read TGTGCCAGCAGTGTTGGAGGGACAGGGGACTACGAGCAGTACTTC.